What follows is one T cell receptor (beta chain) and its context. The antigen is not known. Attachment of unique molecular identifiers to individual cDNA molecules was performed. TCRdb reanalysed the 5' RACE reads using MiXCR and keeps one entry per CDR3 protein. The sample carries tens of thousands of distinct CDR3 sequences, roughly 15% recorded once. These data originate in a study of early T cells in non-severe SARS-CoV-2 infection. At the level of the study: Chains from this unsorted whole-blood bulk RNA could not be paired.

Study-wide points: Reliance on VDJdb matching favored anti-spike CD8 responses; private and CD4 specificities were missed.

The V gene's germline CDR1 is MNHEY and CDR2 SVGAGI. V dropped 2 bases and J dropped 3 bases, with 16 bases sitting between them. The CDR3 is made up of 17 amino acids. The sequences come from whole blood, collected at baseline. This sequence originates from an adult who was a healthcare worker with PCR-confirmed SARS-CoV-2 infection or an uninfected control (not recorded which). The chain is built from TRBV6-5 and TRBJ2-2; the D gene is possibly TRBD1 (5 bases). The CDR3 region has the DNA TGTGCCAGCAGTTACAGTCCTAGGGGCGAGGACACCGGGGAGCTGTTTTTT. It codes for CASSYSPRGEDTGELFF.